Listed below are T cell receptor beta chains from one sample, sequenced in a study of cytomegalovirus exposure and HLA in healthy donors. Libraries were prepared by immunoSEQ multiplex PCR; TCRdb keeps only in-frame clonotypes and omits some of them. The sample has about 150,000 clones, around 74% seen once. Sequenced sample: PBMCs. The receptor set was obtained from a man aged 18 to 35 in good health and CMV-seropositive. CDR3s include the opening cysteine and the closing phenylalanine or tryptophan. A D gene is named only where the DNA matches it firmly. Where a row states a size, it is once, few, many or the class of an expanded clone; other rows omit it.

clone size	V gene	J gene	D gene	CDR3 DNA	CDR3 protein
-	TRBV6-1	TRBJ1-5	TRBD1	TGTGCCAGCAGTGAATCGGTCAGGGGGCTCAGACAGCCCCAGCATTTT	CASSESVRGLRQPQHF
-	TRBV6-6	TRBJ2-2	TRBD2	TGTGCCAGCAGACTTAGCGGGAGGGGCGGGGAGCTGTTTTTT	CASRLSGRGGELFF
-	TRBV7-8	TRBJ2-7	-	TGTGCCAGCAGCTTAGGGGCATTGAACGAGCAGTACTTC	CASSLGALNEQYF
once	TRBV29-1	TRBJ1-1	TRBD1	TGCAGCGTTGAACAGGGGGCAGGTACTGAAGCTTTCTTT	CSVEQGAGTEAFF
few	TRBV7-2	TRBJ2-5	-	TGTGCCAGCAGCTACACGGGGTGGGGTGAAGAGACCCAGTACTTC	CASSYTGWGEETQYF
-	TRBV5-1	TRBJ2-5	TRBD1	TGCGCCAGCAGCTTGGTGGGACAGCAAGAGACCCAGTACTTC	CASSLVGQQETQYF
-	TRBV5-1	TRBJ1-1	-	TGCGCCAGCAGCTTATCGACGGGAATGAACACTGAAGCTTTCTTT	CASSLSTGMNTEAFF
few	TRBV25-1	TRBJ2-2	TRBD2	TGTGCCAGCAGTGAAGAGGGGAGGGTGAACACCGGGGAGCTGTTTTTT	CASSEEGRVNTGELFF
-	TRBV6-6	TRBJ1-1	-	TGTGCCAGCAGTTACTCGCGGGGGACTGAAGCTTTCTTT	CASSYSRGTEAFF
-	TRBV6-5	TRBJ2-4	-	TGTGCCAGCAACCCTTTGCCCTCAGACATTCAGTACTTC	CASNPLPSDIQYF
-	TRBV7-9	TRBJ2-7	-	TGTGCCAGCAGCTTGGTGGCAGGATTCTACGAGCAGTACTTC	CASSLVAGFYEQYF
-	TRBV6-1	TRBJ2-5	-	TGTGCCAGCAACCCCCCGGGGGAGCAAGAGACCCAGTACTTC	CASNPPGEQETQYF
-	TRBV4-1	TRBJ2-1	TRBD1	TGCGCCAGCAGCCAGGGACAGGGGAGCTTGTCCTACAATGAGCAGTTCTTC	CASSQGQGSLSYNEQFF
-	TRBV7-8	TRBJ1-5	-	TGTGCCAGCAGCCCACGGGGGGCAGGTCAGCCCCAGCATTTT	CASSPRGAGQPQHF
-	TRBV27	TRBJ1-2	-	TGTGCCAGCAGTTTATCGGCGGGGCAGGGCCTCACCTTC	CASSLSAGQGLTF
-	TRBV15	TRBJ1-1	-	TGTGCCACCAGCCAACTGGTCCGGGCTGAAGCTTTCTTT	CATSQLVRAEAFF
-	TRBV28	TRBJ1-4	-	TGTGCCAGCAGTTTGCGGGGTTTGAGTGAAAAACTGTTTTTT	CASSLRGLSEKLFF
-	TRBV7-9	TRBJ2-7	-	TGTGCCAGCAGCTTAGGGTTAGGGGCCAGCGAGCAGTACTTC	CASSLGLGASEQYF
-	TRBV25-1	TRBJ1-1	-	TGTGCCAGCAGTGTGCGCGGGGAAGGCACTGAAGCTTTCTTT	CASSVRGEGTEAFF
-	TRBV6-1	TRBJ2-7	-	TGTGCCAGCAGTGAATATCTGGCCCAATACGAGCAGTACTTC	CASSEYLAQYEQYF
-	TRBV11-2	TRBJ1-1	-	TGTGCCAGCAGCCCCATCAGGGGCCCAATGAACACTGAAGCTTTCTTT	CASSPIRGPMNTEAFF
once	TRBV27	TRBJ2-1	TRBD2	TGTGCCAGCAGTACTAGCGGGAGTGGCAATGAGCAGTTCTTC	CASSTSGSGNEQFF
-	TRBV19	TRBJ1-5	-	TGTGCCAGTAGTAGGGGGGACCAGCCCCAGCATTTT	CASSRGDQPQHF
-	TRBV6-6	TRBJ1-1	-	TGTGCCAGCAGTTACTCCCGGGGTACTGAGGCTTTCTTT	CASSYSRGTEAFF
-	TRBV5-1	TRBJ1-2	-	TGCGCCAGCAGCTTGGACAGGGCCGCGTATGGCTACACCTTC	CASSLDRAAYGYTF
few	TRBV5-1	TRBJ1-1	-	TGCGCCAGCAGCTCTACCGCAGGAAACACTGAAGCTTTCTTT	CASSSTAGNTEAFF
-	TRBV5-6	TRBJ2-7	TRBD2	TGTGCCAGCAGCTTGGACGGGGAGGGGCAGTACTTC	CASSLDGEGQYF
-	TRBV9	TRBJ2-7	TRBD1	TGTGCCAGCAGCGGGGCTAGTGGACAGGGTCTTTACGAGCAGTACTTC	CASSGASGQGLYEQYF
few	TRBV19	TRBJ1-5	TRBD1	TGTGCCAGTAGTTTATCCGGGACAGCTGCCAATCAGCCCCAGCATTTT	CASSLSGTAANQPQHF
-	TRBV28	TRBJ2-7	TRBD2	TGTGCCAGCAGTTTAACCGGGGGGGGACTCTACGAGCAGTACTTC	CASSLTGGGLYEQYF
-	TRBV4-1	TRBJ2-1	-	TGCGCCAGCAGCCACTACGTTGGCAATGAGCAGTTCTTC	CASSHYVGNEQFF
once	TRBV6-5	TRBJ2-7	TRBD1	TGTGCCAGCAGTTACTCTGCGGGACAGGCAACCTACGAGCAGTACTTC	CASSYSAGQATYEQYF
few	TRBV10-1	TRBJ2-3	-	TGCGCCAGCAGTGAGGGAGTAGCAGATACGCAGTATTTT	CASSEGVADTQYF
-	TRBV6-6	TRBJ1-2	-	TGTGCCAGCAGTTCCCGAGGGGGGGGTGGCTACACCTTC	CASSSRGGGGYTF
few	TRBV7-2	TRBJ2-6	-	TGTGCCAGCAGACCGGGTAACTCTGGGGCCAACGTCCTGACTTTC	CASRPGNSGANVLTF
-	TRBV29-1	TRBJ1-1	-	TGCAGCGTCAAAAACCCCAGGGGAATGAACACTGAAGCTTTCTTT	CSVKNPRGMNTEAFF
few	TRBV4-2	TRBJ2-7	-	TGTGCCAGCAGCCAATCTCTTTCCTACGAGCAGTACTTC	CASSQSLSYEQYF
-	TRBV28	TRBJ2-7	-	TGTGCCAGCAGTTTTCCCGTATACGAGCAGTACTTC	CASSFPVYEQYF
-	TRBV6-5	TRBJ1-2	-	TGTGCCAGCAGGGGCGGGCCAAGTGGAGGCTACACCTTC	CASRGGPSGGYTF
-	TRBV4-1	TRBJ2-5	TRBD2	TGCGCCAGCAGCCAAGGACTGGCGGGGGGGCGGTGGACCCAGTACTTC	CASSQGLAGGRWTQYF
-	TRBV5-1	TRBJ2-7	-	TGCGCCAGCAGCGTCCAAGGGGGTAGTTCCTACGAGCAGTACTTC	CASSVQGGSSYEQYF
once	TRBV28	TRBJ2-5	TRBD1	TGTGCCAGCAGTTTTAAGGGGGCGATCGAGACCCAGTACTTC	CASSFKGAIETQYF
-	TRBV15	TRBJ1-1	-	TGTGCCACCAGCAGAGATCAGGATGCTGAAGCTTTCTTT	CATSRDQDAEAFF
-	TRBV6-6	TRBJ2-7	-	TGTGCCAGCAGTGGGCAGCTCTCCTACGAGCAGTACTTC	CASSGQLSYEQYF
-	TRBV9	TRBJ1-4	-	TGTGCCAGCAGCGTAGACCTTCAGGAAAAACTGTTTTTT	CASSVDLQEKLFF
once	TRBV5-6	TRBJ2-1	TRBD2	TGTGCCAGCAGCTTGGGACTAGCTGGCTACAATGAGCAGTTCTTC	CASSLGLAGYNEQFF
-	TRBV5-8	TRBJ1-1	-	TGTGCCAGCAGCTTGGGATCAGGACTCCATGAAGCTTTCTTT	CASSLGSGLHEAFF
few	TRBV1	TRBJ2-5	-	TGCACCAGCAGCCCGACTAGCGGGGGGGCTACGGAGACCCAGTACTTC	CTSSPTSGGATETQYF
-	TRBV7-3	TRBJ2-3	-	TGTGCCAGCAGCTTAACCGGGACTTCAACGGGGGATACGCAGTATTTT	CASSLTGTSTGDTQYF
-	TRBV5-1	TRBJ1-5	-	TGCGCCAGCAGCCTAGGGACTGAAATCACCGGACAGCCCCAGCATTTT	CASSLGTEITGQPQHF
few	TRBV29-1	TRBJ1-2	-	TGCAGCGTTGAACGACTCCCTGGGAACTATGGCTACACCTTC	CSVERLPGNYGYTF
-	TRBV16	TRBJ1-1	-	TGTGCCAGCAGCCAACTTGGGACACGGTTATCTGAAGCTTTCTTT	CASSQLGTRLSEAFF
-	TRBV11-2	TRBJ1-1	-	TGTGCCAGCAGCCCGGCGGTGAACACTGAAGCTTTCTTT	CASSPAVNTEAFF
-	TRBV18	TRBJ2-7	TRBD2	TGTGCCAGCTCACCGCTAGCGGGAGAGAAGGAGCAGTACTTC	CASSPLAGEKEQYF
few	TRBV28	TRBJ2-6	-	TGTGCCAGCAGACAAGGGAGGAGAAGGGCCAACGTCCTGACTTTC	CASRQGRRRANVLTF
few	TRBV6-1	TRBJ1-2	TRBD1	TGTGCCAGCAGTCCCAGGGGGTCTAACTATGGCTACACCTTC	CASSPRGSNYGYTF
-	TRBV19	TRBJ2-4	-	TGTGCCAGTAGTATTCAGGGGCCTGCTGGGAACATTCAGTACTTC	CASSIQGPAGNIQYF
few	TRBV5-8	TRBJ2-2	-	TGTGCCAGCAGCTCGGCCCGGGGGAACACCGGGGAGCTGTTTTTT	CASSSARGNTGELFF
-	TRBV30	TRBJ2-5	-	TGTGCCTGGAGTGGTCTAGAGACCCAGTACTTC	CAWSGLETQYF